The present entry profiles one TCR beta chain with its context. The data are from a study of blood T cell repertoires in COVID-19. Method: immunoSEQ multiplex PCR; TCRdb's copy keeps in-frame clones and lacks some. The data show 130,000 to 150,000 clones, with around 87% seen just once and roughly 6.1% held by the top ten. This CDR3 region has 13 residues. Deletions cut 2 bases from V and 4 bases from J, with 8 bases between. Germline V gene lookup returns CDR1 MNHEY and CDR2 SVGEGT. The sequenced sample consisted of peripheral blood. V usage is TRBV6-2 or TRBV6-3 and J usage is TRBJ1-2; the D is unclear. This clonotype originated in a man at least 80 years old with acute or convalescent COVID-19. The CDR3, as DNA: TGTGCCAGCAGTTACCCGGGGTCCTATGGCTACACCTTC. Its translation: CASSYPGSYGYTF.